Each of the 25 T cell receptor beta chains below was sequenced from the same sample in a study of technical replicates of blood from a handful of donors. TCRdb keeps only in-frame clones here, not all; method: immunoSEQ multiplex PCR. The table shows under 90,000 clones, with 85% to 95% occurring only once. What was sequenced was T cells isolated from PBMCs. These receptors originate from a human donor in good health.

The chain couples TRBV9 to TRBJ2-1, with unresolved D. V lost 2 bases and J lost 4, with 7 bases in between. This CDR3 comprises 13 residues. Per germline, CDR1 SGDLS and CDR2 YYNGEE. The CDR3 reads CASSVQKYNEQFF. DNA of the CDR3: TGTGCCAGCAGCGTGCAGAAATACAATGAGCAGTTCTTC.

The V gene is TRBV4-1, the J gene TRBJ2-3; 10 bases fit TRBD2. There are 18 residues in the CDR3. J lost 0 bases, V lost 1 base, and 7 bases had no gene match. Germline V gene data show CDR1 as MGHRA and CDR2 as YSYEKL. The CDR3 nucleotides are TGCGCCAGCAGCCAAGTTGACGCTAGCGGGAGAAGCACAGATACGCAGTATTTT. It yields the protein CASSQVDASGRSTDTQYF.

This clone was counted a single time. The gene calls are TRBV11-3 and TRBJ2-1, with TRBD2 as a possible D gene (5 bases). V was cut by 3 bases and J by 4 bases, with 22 bases left in between. The CDR3 has 18 residues. Germline CDR1 and CDR2: SGHNT and YENEEA. CDR3 DNA sequence: TGTGCCAGCAGCTTCGACCCCTCGCCGGACTGGAAATACAATGAGCAGTTCTTC. Translating it yields CASSFDPSPDWKYNEQFF. The complete variable domain, with remaining parts taken from reference TRBV11-3 and TRBJ2-1, reads EAGVVQSPRYKIIEKKQPVAFWCNPISGHNTLYWYLQNLGQGPELLIRYENEEAVDDSQLPKDRFSAERLKGVDSTLKIQPAELGDSAVYLCASSFDPSPDWKYNEQFFGPGTRLTVL.

The rearrangement uses TRBV11-2 and TRBJ1-3, with D perhaps matching TRBD1 (6 bases). The CDR3 length is 14 residues. The germline V gene encodes CDR1 SGHAT and CDR2 FQNNGV. V was trimmed by 5 bases and J by 1 base, leaving 9 bases between them. CDR3 coding DNA: TGTGCCAGCAGCCCCACAGGGTCTGGAAACACCATATATTTT. This codes for CASSPTGSGNTIYF. Variable domain in full (rest from reference TRBV11-2 and TRBJ1-3): EAGVAQSPRYKIIEKRQSVAFWCNPISGHATLYWYQQILGQGPKLLIQFQNNGVVDDSQLPKDRFSAERLKGVDSTLKIQPAKLEDSAVYLCASSPTGSGNTIYFGEGSWLTVV.

The genes are TRBV7-2 and TRBJ2-7; 15 bases fit TRBD2. Germline V gene data show CDR1 as SGHTA and CDR2 as FQGNSA. The CDR3 contains 14 residues. V dropped 5 bases and J dropped 5; count of bases not matched to a gene: 1. CDR3 sequence (DNA): TGTGCCAGCAGCCGGACTAGCGGGAGGGACGAGCAGTACTTC. Protein sequence: CASSRTSGRDEQYF.

The rearrangement uses TRBV7-9 and TRBJ1-1, with TRBD1 matching over 10 bases. Germline CDR1 reads SEHNR; CDR2 reads FQNEAQ (reference sequence). The junction had 2 bases not matched to a gene; V was cut back by 0 bases and J by 4 bases. The CDR3 spans 15 residues. CDR3 in amino acids: CASSLATGGSTEAFF. The CDR3 DNA reads as TGTGCCAGCAGCTTAGCGACAGGGGGCAGCACTGAAGCTTTCTTT.

Comment on this clone: This sample includes further DNA sequences coding for the same CDR3. The chain recombines TRBV19 with TRBJ1-5; TRBD1 matches at 11 bases. Germline-derived CDR1 and CDR2 are LNHDA and SQIVND (reference sequence). This CDR3 comprises 13 residues. The J segment lost 5 bases and the V segment lost 9 bases, leaving 3 bases of the junction unmatched. This CDR3 reads CASRDRGDQPQHF. The DNA for the CDR3 is TGTGCCAGCAGGGACAGGGGGGATCAGCCCCAGCATTTT. Based on the CDR3 plus reference TRBV19 and TRBJ1-5, the full variable domain is DGGITQSPKYLFRKEGQNVTLSCEQNLNHDAMYWYRQDPGQGLRLIYYSQIVNDFQKGDIAEGYSVSREKKESFPLTVTSAQKNPTAFYLCASRDRGDQPQHFGDGTRLSIL.

The chain couples TRBV29-1 to TRBJ2-2, with D uncertain. The germline CDR1 and CDR2 sequences are SQVTM and ANQGSEA. This CDR3 has 11 residues. The germline V and J ends were trimmed by 5 bases and 5 bases, with 6 bases remaining between them. DNA of the CDR3: TGCAGCGTTTTTAAAACCGGGGAGCTGTTTTTT. This codes for CSVFKTGELFF.

V gene TRBV5-3 combines with J gene TRBJ2-7; D call uncertain. TRBV5-3 is placed among ORFs of uncertain function. This CDR3 is built from 11 residues. Trimming took 5 bases from V and 4 from J, leaving 7 bases between them. The CDR3 loop is CARRPGYEQYF. In DNA, the CDR3 is TGTGCCAGAAGGCCCGGTTACGAGCAGTACTTC.

The genes are TRBV11-3 and TRBJ2-5, with 11 bases identical to TRBD2. CDR3 length: 16 residues. Germline CDR1 reads SGHNT; CDR2 reads YENEEA. V shed 3 bases, J shed 4 bases, and the junction held 7 bases outside the gene matches. The CDR3 reads CASSLVSGGAAETQYF. DNA for the CDR3: TGTGCCAGCAGCTTGGTTAGCGGGGGGGCAGCAGAGACCCAGTACTTC.

The chain joins TRBV7-6 to TRBJ1-1; D gene uncertain. Trimming removed 4 bases at V and 4 bases at J, with 10 bases between. CDR1 SGHVS and CDR2 FNYEAQ come from the germline V gene. CDR3 size: 13 residues. The CDR3: CASSYQHRTEAFF. CDR3 nucleotide sequence: TGTGCCAGCAGCTACCAACACCGCACTGAAGCTTTCTTT.

The rearrangement joins TRBV28 to TRBJ2-7; D is unclear. The germline V gene encodes CDR1 MDHEN and CDR2 SYDVKM. The CDR3 spans 14 residues. V was clipped by 4 bases and J by 2 bases, with 12 bases between them. The CDR3 is CASSSPSGPYEQYF. For the CDR3, the DNA is TGTGCCAGCAGTTCCCCCTCGGGTCCCTACGAGCAGTACTTC.

The count of this clone is one. The J gene is TRBJ1-1, the V gene TRBV5-4, with 8 bases aligning to TRBD1. Germline values: CDR1 SGHNT, CDR2 YYREEE (reference sequence). V lost 6 bases, J lost 7 bases, and 14 bases stayed unmatched. The CDR3 runs to 15 residues. The CDR3 DNA follows: TGTGCCAGCACCCAGACCGGGACAGGAGTAAATGAAGCTTTCTTT. Its protein is CASTQTGTGVNEAFF.

This rearrangement joins TRBV5-4 to TRBJ1-2; maybe TRBD1 (5 bases). Germline V gene sequence: CDR1 SGHNT, CDR2 YYREEE (reference sequence). Trimming shortened V by 0 bases and J by 8 bases, and 14 bases separated the two germline ends. The CDR3 extends over 14 amino acids. The CDR3 sequence: CASSLAGGVGGYTF. The CDR3 nucleotides are TGTGCCAGCAGCTTGGCCGGGGGGGTGGGAGGCTACACCTTC.

The chain recombines TRBV10-1 with TRBJ2-2; TRBD1 aligns across 10 bases. The CDR3 is 14 amino acids. V dropped 11 bases and J dropped 1; count of bases not matched to a gene: 4. The germline gives CDR1 WNHNN, CDR2 SYGVQD (reference sequence). The DNA of the CDR3 is TGCGCCTCCGGGACAGGGGAGAACACCGGGGAGCTGTTTTTT. Its protein product is CASGTGENTGELFF.

This rearrangement joins TRBV7-9 to TRBJ2-7; 8 nucleotides align to TRBD2. The V gene end was trimmed by 0 bases and the J gene end by 4 bases; junction bases not matched to a gene: 14. The CDR3 extends over 18 amino acids. In germline, CDR1 is SEHNR, CDR2 FQNEAQ (reference sequence). The CDR3 DNA follows: TGTGCCAGCAGCTTAGCACTAGCGGACCCCTCGGGCGAGTACGAGCAGTACTTC. This codes for CASSLALADPSGEYEQYF.

The chain combines TRBV7-2 with TRBJ2-1; unclear D gene. Germline lookup yields CDR1 SGHTA and CDR2 FQGNSA. V lost 1 base, J lost 7 bases, and 11 bases lay in between. The CDR3 totals 14 residues. DNA of the CDR3: TGTGCCAGCAGCTTAGTCGCCCAACGGAATGAGCAGTTCTTC. It yields the protein CASSLVAQRNEQFF.

In DNA form, the CDR3 reads TGTGCCAGCAGCTTAGACCTGGAGAGGGACAGAGGCAATGAGCAGTTCTTC. Protein product: CASSLDLERDRGNEQFF. This rearrangement joins TRBV7-9 to TRBJ2-1, with 7 bases lining up with TRBD1. Germline V gives CDR1 SEHNR, CDR2 FQNEAQ (reference sequence). This CDR3 has 17 residues. J lost 6 bases, V lost 1 base, and 12 bases had no gene match.

The J gene is TRBJ2-6, the V gene TRBV18; TRBD1 agrees at 11 bases. Per germline, CDR1 KGHSH and CDR2 LQKENI. The CDR3 length is 17 residues. Trimming cost V 2 bases and J 0 bases; bases outside gene matches: 0. DNA for the CDR3: TGTGCCAGCTCACCAGGGACAGGGGGCTCTGGGGCCAACGTCCTGACTTTC. It translates to CASSPGTGGSGANVLTF.

As for this clone: One end of the junction does not line up with germline, which may come from a read error. CDR3 DNA sequence: TGTGCCAGCTCGGGAACGGGTCATTTC. It encodes CASSGTGHF. This chain uses TRBV2 with TRBJ2-7, with D possibly being TRBD2 (5 bases). This CDR3 comprises 9 residues. Germline CDR1 SNHLY, CDR2 FYNNEI.

The chain uses TRBV27 and TRBJ2-7, with 10 bases identical to TRBD2. With 0 bases clipped from V and 2 bases from J, the junction kept 7 bases outside the gene matches. Germline V lookup: CDR1 MNHEY, CDR2 SMNVEV (reference sequence). The CDR3 spans 17 residues. The CDR3 sequence is CASSLSFSLAGAYEQYF. In nucleotides, the CDR3 is TGTGCCAGCAGTTTATCGTTCAGTCTAGCGGGAGCCTACGAGCAGTACTTC.

V usage is TRBV4-1 and J usage is TRBJ1-2, with 9 bases that match TRBD1. After removal of 1 base from V and 6 bases from J, the junction contained 12 bases not matched to a gene. Germline assignment: CDR1 MGHRA and CDR2 YSYEKL. This CDR3 is built from 17 residues. For the CDR3, the DNA is TGCGCCAGCAGCCAAGTGGGGTTCGGGACAGGGTTGAATGGCTACACCTTC. Protein product: CASSQVGFGTGLNGYTF.

This clone occurred a few times. The rearrangement links TRBV19 to TRBJ2-7, with D possibly TRBD1 on 7 matching bases. CDR1 LNHDA and CDR2 SQIVND come from the germline V gene (reference sequence). V lost 11 bases, J lost 2 bases, and 19 bases lay in between. The CDR3 has 14 amino acids. CDR3 in DNA: TGTGCCGTTGGTTCCCGCGGGACAGCCTACGAGCAGTACTTC. Translated, it gives CAVGSRGTAYEQYF.

This chain connects TRBV14 to TRBJ2-5; possibly TRBD2 for D (5 bases). This CDR3 is 14 amino acids long. Germline CDR1 is SGHDN and CDR2 is FVKESK. With 4 bases removed from V and 5 bases from J, the gap between germline ends came to 14 bases. CDR3 in DNA: TGTGCCAGCAGCCCCGGAGGAGGAGTGGAGACCCAGTACTTC. This gives the protein CASSPGGGVETQYF.

The chain joins TRBV28 to TRBJ2-5, with D possibly matching TRBD2 (5 bases). This CDR3 is built from 17 residues. Germline V gene data show CDR1 as MDHEN and CDR2 as SYDVKM. Trimming removed 3 bases from V and 0 bases from J, with 17 bases in between. The CDR3 spells CASSFSEFGQHQETQYF. The CDR3 nucleotides are TGTGCCAGCAGTTTTAGCGAGTTCGGGCAGCACCAAGAGACCCAGTACTTC.